One T cell receptor (beta chain) is described in this entry. Its cognate antigen is unknown. These data are taken from a study of monozygotic twins with inflammatory bowel disease. Study-wide findings and caveats: With others, IBD patients shared fewer clonotypes than healthy twins did, especially with disease activity.

Per-sample cDNA came from eight separate reactions. TCRdb reprocessed the 5' RACE reads, with one entry per CDR3 protein and no DNA. The sample data list about 380,000 distinct CDR3 sequences. Blood, 2.5 to 3 ml, was drawn per donor. This receptor was taken from a human donor with ulcerative colitis or Crohn's disease, or a healthy co-twin of an affected twin (not recorded which). The sequenced sample consisted of blood.

CDR3 loop: CASSVEVGVGYNEQFF. The chain links TRBV9 to TRBJ2-1; TCRdb outputs TRBD1, but without DNA this stays unchecked. Germline lookup yields CDR1 SGDLS and CDR2 YYNGEE. The CDR3 contains 16 residues.